This TCR beta chain was sequenced during a study of blood T cell repertoires in COVID-19. About the research overall: The origin of the acute and convalescent COVID-19 samples was the United States, Italy and Spain.

Resolution of symptoms, clearance, or two negative PCRs was present in recovered Cohort 3 donors. Original analysis: Nucleated cell number was recorded as an estimate derived from reference gene primer amplification. The method was immunoSEQ multiplex PCR; TCRdb's version includes in-frame clones alone and lacks a portion of them. V and J calls plus clone size are reproduced from that table; the DNA served to infer D and trimming. The profile covers about 130,000 clones, with 80% to 90% appearing a single time and roughly 2.2% taken by the ten largest. Between the trimmed V and J ends, which lost 1 base and 5 bases, there was a span of 11 bases. The CDR3 consists of 14 residues. Germline V gives CDR1 WNHNN, CDR2 SYGVQD (reference sequence).

The rearrangement links TRBV10-1 to TRBJ1-1; D may be TRBD1 (5 bases). This TCR came from a woman in her forties or fifties who had recovered from COVID-19. The sequenced sample was PBMCs or T cells enriched from blood (not recorded which). The CDR3 DNA sequence: TGCGCCAGCAGTGAGTTCTCGCGGGGGACTGAAGCTTTCTTT. Translating it yields CASSEFSRGTEAFF.